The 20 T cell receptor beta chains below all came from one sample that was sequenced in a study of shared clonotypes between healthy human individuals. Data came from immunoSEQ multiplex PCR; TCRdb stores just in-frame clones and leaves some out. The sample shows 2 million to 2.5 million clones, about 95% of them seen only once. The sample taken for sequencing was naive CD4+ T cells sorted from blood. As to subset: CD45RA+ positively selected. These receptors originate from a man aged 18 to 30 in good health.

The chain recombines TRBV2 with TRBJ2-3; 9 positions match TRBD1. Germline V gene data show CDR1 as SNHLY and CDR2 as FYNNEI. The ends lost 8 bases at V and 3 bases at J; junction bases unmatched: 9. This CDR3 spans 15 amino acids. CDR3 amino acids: CASGGGQGYTDTQYF. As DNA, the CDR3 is TGTGCCAGCGGTGGGGGACAGGGATATACAGATACGCAGTATTTT.

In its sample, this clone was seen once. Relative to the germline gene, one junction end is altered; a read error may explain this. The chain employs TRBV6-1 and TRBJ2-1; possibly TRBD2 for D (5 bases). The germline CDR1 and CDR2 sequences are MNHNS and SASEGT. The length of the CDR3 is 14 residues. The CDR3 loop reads CAGAGSYSYNEQFF. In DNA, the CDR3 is TGCGCGGGTGCGGGTTCATACTCCTACAATGAGCAGTTCTTC.

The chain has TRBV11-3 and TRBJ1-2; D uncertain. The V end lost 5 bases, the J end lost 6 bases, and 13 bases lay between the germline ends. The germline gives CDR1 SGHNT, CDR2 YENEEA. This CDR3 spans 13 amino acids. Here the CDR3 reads CASSTRTPNGYTF. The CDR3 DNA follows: TGTGCCAGCAGCACGCGAACCCCTAATGGCTACACCTTC.

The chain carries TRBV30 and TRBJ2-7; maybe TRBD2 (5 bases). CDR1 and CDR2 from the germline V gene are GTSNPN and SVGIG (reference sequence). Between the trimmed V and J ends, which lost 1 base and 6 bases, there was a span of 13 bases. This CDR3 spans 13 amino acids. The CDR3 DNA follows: TGTGCCTGGAGTGACGGGCTTCGGGGCGAGCAGTACTTC. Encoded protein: CAWSDGLRGEQYF.

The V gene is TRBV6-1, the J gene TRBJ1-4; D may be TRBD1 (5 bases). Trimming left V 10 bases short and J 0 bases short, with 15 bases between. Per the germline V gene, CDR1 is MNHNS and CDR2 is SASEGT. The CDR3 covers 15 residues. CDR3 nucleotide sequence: TGTGCCACCAAGTCCAGGGTCGCAACTAATGAAAAACTGTTTTTT. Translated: CATKSRVATNEKLFF.

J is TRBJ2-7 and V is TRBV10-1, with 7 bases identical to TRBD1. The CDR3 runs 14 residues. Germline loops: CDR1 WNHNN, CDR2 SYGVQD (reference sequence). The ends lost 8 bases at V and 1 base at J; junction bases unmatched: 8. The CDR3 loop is CASGNGDRSYEQYF. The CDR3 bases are TGCGCCAGCGGAAACGGGGACAGATCCTACGAGCAGTACTTC.

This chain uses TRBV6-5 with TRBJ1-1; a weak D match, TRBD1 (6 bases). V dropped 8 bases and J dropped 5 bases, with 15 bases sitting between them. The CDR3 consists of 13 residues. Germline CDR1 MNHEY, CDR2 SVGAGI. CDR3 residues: CASGTRGRTEAFF. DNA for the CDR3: TGTGCCAGCGGGACCAGGGGAAGAACTGAAGCTTTCTTT.

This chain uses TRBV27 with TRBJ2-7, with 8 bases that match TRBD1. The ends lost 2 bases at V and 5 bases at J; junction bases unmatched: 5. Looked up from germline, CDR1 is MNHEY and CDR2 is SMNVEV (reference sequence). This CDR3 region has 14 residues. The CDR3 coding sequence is TGTGCCAGCAGTTTAATGGGACAGGCGGACGAGCAGTACTTC. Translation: CASSLMGQADEQYF.

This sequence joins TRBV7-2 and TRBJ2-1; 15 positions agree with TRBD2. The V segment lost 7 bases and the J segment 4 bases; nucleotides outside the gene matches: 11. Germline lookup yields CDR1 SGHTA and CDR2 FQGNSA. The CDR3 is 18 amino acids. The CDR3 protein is CASKAGLAGGTAYNEQFF. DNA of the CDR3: TGTGCCAGCAAGGCGGGACTAGCGGGAGGAACGGCTTACAATGAGCAGTTCTTC.

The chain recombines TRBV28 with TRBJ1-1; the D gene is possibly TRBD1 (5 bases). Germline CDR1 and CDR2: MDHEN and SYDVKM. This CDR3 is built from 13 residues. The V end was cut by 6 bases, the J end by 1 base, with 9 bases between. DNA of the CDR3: TGTGCCAGCAGCGTAACAGGGAACACTGAAGCTTTCTTT. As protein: CASSVTGNTEAFF.

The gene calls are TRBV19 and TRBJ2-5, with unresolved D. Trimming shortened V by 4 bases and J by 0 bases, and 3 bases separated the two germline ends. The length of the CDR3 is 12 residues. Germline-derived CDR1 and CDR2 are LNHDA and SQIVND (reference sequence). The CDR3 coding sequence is TGTGCCAGTAGTAGGTACCAAGAGACCCAGTACTTC. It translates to CASSRYQETQYF.

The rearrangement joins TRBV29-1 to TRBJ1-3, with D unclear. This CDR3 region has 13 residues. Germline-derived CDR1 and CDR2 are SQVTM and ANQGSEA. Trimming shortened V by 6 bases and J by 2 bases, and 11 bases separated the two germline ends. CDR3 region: CSVHTWAGNTIYF. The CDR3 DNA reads TGCAGCGTCCACACCTGGGCTGGAAACACCATATATTTT.

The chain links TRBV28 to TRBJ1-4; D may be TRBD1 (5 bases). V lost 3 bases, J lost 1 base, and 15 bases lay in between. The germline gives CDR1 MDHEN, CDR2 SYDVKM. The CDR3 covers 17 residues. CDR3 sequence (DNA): TGTGCCAGCAGTTTCGAGGGGCGGGGCCTAACTAATGAAAAACTGTTTTTT. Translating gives CASSFEGRGLTNEKLFF. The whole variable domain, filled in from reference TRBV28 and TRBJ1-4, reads DVKVTQSSRYLVKRTGEKVFLECVQDMDHENMFWYRQDPGLGLRLIYFSYDVKMKEKGDIPEGYSVSREKKERFSLILESASTNQTSMYLCASSFEGRGLTNEKLFFGSGTQLSVL.

The CDR3 loop reads CASSSGQGGREQYF. DNA of the CDR3: TGTGCCAGCTCCTCGGGACAGGGCGGGCGCGAGCAGTACTTC. The gene calls are TRBV18 and TRBJ2-7; the match to TRBD1 covers 9 bases. V dropped 6 bases and J dropped 6; count of bases not matched to a gene: 9. The CDR3 sequence is 14 residues long. Germline values: CDR1 KGHSH, CDR2 LQKENI.

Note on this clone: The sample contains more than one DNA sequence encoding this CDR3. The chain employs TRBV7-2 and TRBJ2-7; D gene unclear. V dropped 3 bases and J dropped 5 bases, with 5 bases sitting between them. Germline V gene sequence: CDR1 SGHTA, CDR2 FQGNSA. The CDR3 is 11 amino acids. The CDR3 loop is CASSLFDEQYF. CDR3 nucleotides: TGTGCCAGCAGCTTGTTTGACGAGCAGTACTTC.

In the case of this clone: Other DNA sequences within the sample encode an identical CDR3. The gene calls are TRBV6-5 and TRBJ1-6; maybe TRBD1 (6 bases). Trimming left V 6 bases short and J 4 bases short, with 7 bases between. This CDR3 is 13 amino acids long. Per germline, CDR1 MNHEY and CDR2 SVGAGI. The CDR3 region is CASRTGYNSPLHF. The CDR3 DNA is TGTGCCAGCAGGACAGGTTATAATTCACCCCTCCACTTT.

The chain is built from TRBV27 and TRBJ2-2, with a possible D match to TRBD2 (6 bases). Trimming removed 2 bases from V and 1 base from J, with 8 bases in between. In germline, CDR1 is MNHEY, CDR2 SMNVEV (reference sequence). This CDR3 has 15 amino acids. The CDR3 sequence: CASSLIAENTGELFF. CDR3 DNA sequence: TGTGCCAGCAGTTTAATAGCGGAGAACACCGGGGAGCTGTTTTTT.

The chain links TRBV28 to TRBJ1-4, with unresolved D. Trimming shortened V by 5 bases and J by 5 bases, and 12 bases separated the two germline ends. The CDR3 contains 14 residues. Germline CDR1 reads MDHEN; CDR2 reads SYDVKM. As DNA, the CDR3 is TGTGCCAGCAGTCAAAGGCCGCGAAATGAAAAACTGTTTTTT. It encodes CASSQRPRNEKLFF.

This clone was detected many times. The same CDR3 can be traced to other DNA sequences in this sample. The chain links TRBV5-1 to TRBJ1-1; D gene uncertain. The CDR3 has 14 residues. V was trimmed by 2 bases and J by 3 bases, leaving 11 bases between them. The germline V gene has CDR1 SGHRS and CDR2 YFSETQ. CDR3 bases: TGCGCCAGCAGCTTCGCAGGTGGGGACACTGAAGCTTTCTTT. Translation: CASSFAGGDTEAFF.

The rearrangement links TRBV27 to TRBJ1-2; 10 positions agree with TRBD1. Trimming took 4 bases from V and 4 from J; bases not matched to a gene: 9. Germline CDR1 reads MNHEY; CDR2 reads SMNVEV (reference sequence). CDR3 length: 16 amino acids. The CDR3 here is CASSSPGGQGFYGYTF. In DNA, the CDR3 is TGTGCCAGCAGTTCCCCAGGGGGACAGGGGTTCTATGGCTACACCTTC.